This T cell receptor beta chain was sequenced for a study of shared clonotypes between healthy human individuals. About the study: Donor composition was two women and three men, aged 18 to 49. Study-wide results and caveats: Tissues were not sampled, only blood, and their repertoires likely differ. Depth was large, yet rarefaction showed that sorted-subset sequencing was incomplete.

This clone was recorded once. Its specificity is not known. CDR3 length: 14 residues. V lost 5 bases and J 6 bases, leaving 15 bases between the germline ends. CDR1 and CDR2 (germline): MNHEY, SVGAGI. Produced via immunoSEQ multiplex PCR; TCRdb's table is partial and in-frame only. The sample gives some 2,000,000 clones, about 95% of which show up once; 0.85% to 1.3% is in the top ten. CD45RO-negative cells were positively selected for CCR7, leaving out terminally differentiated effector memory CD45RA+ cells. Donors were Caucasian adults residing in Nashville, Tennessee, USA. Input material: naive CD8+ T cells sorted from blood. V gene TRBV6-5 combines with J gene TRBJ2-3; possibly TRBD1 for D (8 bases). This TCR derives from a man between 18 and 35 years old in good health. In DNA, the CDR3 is TGTGCCAGCAGTGCGACAGGGGAGGGGGATACGCAGTATTTT. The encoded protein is CASSATGEGDTQYF.